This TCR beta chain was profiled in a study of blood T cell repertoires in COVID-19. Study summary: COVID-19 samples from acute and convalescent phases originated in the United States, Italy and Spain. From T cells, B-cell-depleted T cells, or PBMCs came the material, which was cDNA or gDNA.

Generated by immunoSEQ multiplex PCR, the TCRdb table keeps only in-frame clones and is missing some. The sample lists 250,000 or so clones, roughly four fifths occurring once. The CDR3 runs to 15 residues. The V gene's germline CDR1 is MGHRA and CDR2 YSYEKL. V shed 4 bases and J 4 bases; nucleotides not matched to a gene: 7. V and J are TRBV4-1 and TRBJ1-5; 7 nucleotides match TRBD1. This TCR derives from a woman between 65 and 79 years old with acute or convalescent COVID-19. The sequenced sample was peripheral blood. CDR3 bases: TGCGCCAGCAGCCGACAGGGATTCTCGAATCAGCCCCAGCATTTT. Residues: CASSRQGFSNQPQHF.